Listed below are T cell receptor delta chains from one sample, sequenced in a study of gamma-delta T cells after stem cell transplantation. TCRdb ran CATT on the RT-PCR reads. The table includes a few thousand delta-chain clones, around 2% detected once. The sample taken for sequencing was gamma-delta T cells. The receptors shown here come from a human donor. It is not recorded whose cells these are; they may come from a transplant donor. Both conserved end residues are part of each CDR3. A D gene is named only where the DNA matches it firmly. Size is stated for part of the rows, as once, few or many counts, or as a class when the clone is expanded.

D | J | size | V | CDR3 | DNA
TRDD3 | TRDJ1 | . | TRDV2 | CACEGVSGLGDYTDKLIF | TGTGCCTGTGAAGGGGTTTCTGGACTGGGGGATTACACTGATAAACTCATCTTT
TRDD3 | TRDJ3 | medium-sized | TRDV2 | CACDTLMGDMGSWDTRQMFF | TGTGCCTGTGACACCCTAATGGGGGATATGGGCTCCTGGGACACCCGACAGATGTTTTTC
. | TRDJ1 | medium-sized | TRDV2 | CACDAITYTDKLIF | TGTGCCTGTGACGCCATCACCTACACCGATAAACTCATCTTT
TRDD3 | TRDJ1 | few | TRDV2 | CACDPLGDKLIF | TGTGCCTGTGACCCACTGGGGGATAAACTCATCTTT
TRDD3 | TRDJ1 | medium-sized | TRDV2 | CACVLGDTDKLIF | TGTGCCTGCGTACTGGGGGATACGGATAAACTCATCTTT
. | TRDJ1 | medium-sized | TRDV2 | CACEPIHGDKLIF | TGTGCCTGTGAACCGATACATGGCGATAAACTCATCTTT
. | TRDJ1 | few | TRDV2 | CACDTVPGSNTDKLIF | TGTGCCTGTGACACCGTACCCGGCTCGAACACCGATAAACTCATCTTT
TRDD3 | TRDJ1 | medium-sized | TRDV2 | CACDPVLGGRPESDTDKLIF | TGTGCCTGTGACCCCGTACTGGGGGGACGCCCCGAGTCAGACACCGATAAACTCATCTTT
TRDD3 | TRDJ1 | . | TRDV2 | CACDTVLGDTAYTDKLIF | TGTGCCTGTGATACTGTACTGGGGGATACGGCGTACACCGATAAACTCATCTTT
TRDD3 | TRDJ1 | large | TRDV2 | CACDAIMGDTQHTDKLIF | TGTGCCTGTGACGCAATAATGGGGGATACGCAACACACCGATAAACTCATCTTT
. | TRDJ1 | medium-sized | TRDV2 | CACDKLAGDTDKLIF | TGTGCCTGTGACAAATTAGCTGGGGACACCGATAAACTCATCTTT
TRDD3 | TRDJ3 | few | TRDV2 | CACDTVGDTPEYSWDTRQMFF | TGTGCCTGTGACACCGTGGGGGATACGCCCGAATACTCCTGGGACACCCGACAGATGTTTTTC
TRDD3 | TRDJ1 | medium-sized | TRDV2 | CACDTLNLLGDRDADKLIF | TGTGCCTGTGACACTCTTAATTTACTGGGGGATAGAGATGCCGATAAACTCATCTTT
TRDD3 | TRDJ1 | medium-sized | TRDV2 | CACDTVLGIRAPEGLYTDKLIF | TGTGCCTGTGACACCGTCCTGGGGATACGGGCTCCCGAGGGCCTTTACACCGATAAACTCATCTTT
. | TRDJ1 | few | TRDV2 | CACDTVYLGDTRGMSDKLIF | TGTGCCTGTGACACCGTTTATCTGGGAGATACGCGGGGCATGTCCGATAAACTCATCTTT
TRDD3 | TRDJ1 | many | TRDV2 | CACVPLSTGGQGLYTDKLIF | TGTGCCTGTGTTCCACTTAGTACTGGGGGACAAGGATTATACACCGATAAACTCATCTTT
. | TRDJ1 | medium-sized | TRDV2 | CACDTVGGLYTDKLIF | TGTGCCTGTGACACCGTTGGGGGGCTTTACACCGATAAACTCATCTTT
TRDD3 | TRDJ1 | few | TRDV2 | CACDTVLGDTIDKLIF | TGTGCCTGTGACACCGTACTGGGGGATACTATCGATAAACTCATCTTT
TRDD3 | TRDJ1 | medium-sized | TRDV2 | CACDTITLGDTRTDKLIF | TGTGCCTGTGACACCATAACCCTGGGGGATACGCGGACCGATAAACTCATCTTT
TRDD3 | TRDJ1 | medium-sized | TRDV2 | CACVTLGDLDTDKLIF | TGTGCCTGTGTTACACTGGGGGATTTGGACACCGATAAACTCATCTTT
. | TRDJ1 | few | TRDV2 | CACDGLTGGSYPYTDKLIF | TGTGCCTGTGACGGGCTTACTGGGGGTTCCTACCCGTACACCGATAAACTCATCTTT
TRDD3 | TRDJ1 | few | TRDV2 | CACQHLGDRFLYTDKLIF | TGTGCCTGCCAACACTTGGGGGATAGGTTTCTTTACACCGATAAACTCATCTTT
. | TRDJ1 | . | TRDV1 | CALGGSYVGAYKGIWDKLIF | TGTGCCCTTGGGGGCTCCTACGTTGGGGCCTATAAGGGGATATGGGATAAACTCATCTTT
. | TRDJ1 | . | TRDV2 | CACDHVLGNRDKLIF | TGTGCCTGTGACCACGTACTGGGAAACCGCGATAAACTCATCTTT
TRDD3 | TRDJ1 | . | TRDV2 | CACDPLVLGDTLTDKLIF | TGTGCCTGTGACCCACTTGTCCTGGGGGATACCCTCACCGATAAACTCATCTTT
. | TRDJ1 | large | TRDV2 | CACDTVQTRLGVQYTDKLIF | TGTGCCTGTGACACCGTCCAAACAAGGTTGGGGGTCCAGTACACCGATAAACTCATCTTT
TRDD3 | TRDJ1 | . | TRDV2 | CACDTGLLGDTGTDKLIF | TGTGCCTGTGACACCGGTCTCCTGGGGGATACGGGCACCGATAAACTCATCTTT
TRDD3 | TRDJ1 | . | TRDV2 | CACDNWGSTDKLIF | TGTGCCTGTGACAACTGGGGATCCACCGATAAACTCATCTTT
TRDD3 | TRDJ3 | few | TRDV2 | CACDTVRGDTSSWDTRQMFF | TGTGCCTGTGACACCGTGAGGGGGGATACGAGCTCCTGGGACACCCGACAGATGTTTTTC
TRDD3 | TRDJ1 | medium-sized | TRDV2 | CACDSVLGDTQRTDKLIF | TGTGCCTGTGATTCGGTACTGGGGGATACGCAGCGGACCGATAAACTCATCTTT
TRDD3 | TRDJ1 | . | TRDV1 | CALGEPYSPMYWGKLIF | TGTGCTCTTGGGGAACCCTACTCCCCGATGTACTGGGGGAAACTCATCTTT
TRDD3 | TRDJ1 | . | TRDV2 | CACDTITLGDKPDKLIF | TGTGCCTGTGACACCATAACCCTGGGGGATAAACCCGATAAACTCATCTTT
TRDD3 | TRDJ3 | few | TRDV2 | CACDAATGGSSSWDTRQMFF | TGTGCCTGTGACGCAGCCACTGGGGGATCCAGCTCCTGGGACACCCGACAGATGTTTTTC
TRDD3 | TRDJ1 | . | TRDV2 | CACDFVTGGSVYTDKLIF | TGTGCCTGTGACTTCGTTACTGGGGGATCGGTATACACCGATAAACTCATCTTT
TRDD3 | TRDJ1 | large | TRDV2 | CACDTVATWGIPNTDKLIF | TGTGCCTGTGACACCGTCGCTACATGGGGGATACCCAATACCGATAAACTCATCTTT
. | TRDJ1 | medium-sized | TRDV2 | CACDPLGSHTDKLIF | TGTGCTTGTGACCCCTTGGGGTCCCACACCGATAAACTCATCTTT
. | TRDJ1 | medium-sized | TRDV2 | CACDTVDPRGGYKLIF | TGTGCCTGTGACACCGTGGACCCCCGGGGGGGCTATAAACTCATCTTT
TRDD3 | TRDJ1 | . | TRDV2 | CACDTVLGDTAHTDKLIF | TGTGCCTGTGACACAGTCCTGGGGGATACTGCTCACACCGATAAACTCATCTTT
TRDD3 | TRDJ3 | medium-sized | TRDV2 | CACDRLGDRITWDTRQMFF | TGTGCCTGTGACCGACTGGGGGATAGGATCACCTGGGACACCCGACAGATGTTTTTC
TRDD3 | TRDJ1 | medium-sized | TRDV2 | CACDTVSSGGTTNDKLIF | TGTGCCTGTGACACGGTATCCTCTGGGGGGACCACAAACGATAAACTCATCTTT
. | TRDJ1 | medium-sized | TRDV2 | CACDNVGGPSNKLIF | TGTGCCTGTGACAACGTTGGGGGCCCTTCTAATAAACTCATCTTT
TRDD3 | TRDJ1 | few | TRDV2 | CAFDFVLGDTLSTDKLIF | TGTGCCTTTGATTTCGTACTGGGGGATACGCTTAGCACCGATAAACTCATCTTT
TRDD3 | TRDJ1 | many | TRDV2 | CACDTVHPNTGGQENARDKLIF | TGTGCCTGTGACACCGTTCATCCTAACACTGGGGGACAAGAAAATGCCCGCGATAAACTCATCTTT
TRDD3 | TRDJ2 | many | TRDV2 | CACDTGDLGIHPPALTAQLFF | TGTGCCTGTGACACCGGAGATCTGGGGATACATCCCCCGGCTTTGACAGCACAACTCTTCTTT
TRDD3 | TRDJ1 | . | TRDV2 | CACDNLGDTGPDKLIF | TGTGCCTGTGATAACCTGGGGGATACAGGACCCGATAAACTCATCTTT
TRDD3 | TRDJ1 | . | TRDV2 | CACDTVAWGNTDKLIF | TGTGCCTGTGACACCGTAGCCTGGGGGAACACCGATAAACTCATCTTT
TRDD3 | TRDJ1 | few | TRDV2 | CACDTVLLGDTGPDKLIF | TGTGCCTGTGACACGGTGCTACTGGGGGATACAGGACCCGATAAACTCATCTTT
TRDD3 | TRDJ1 | . | TRDV2 | CACDTLLGDTDDKLIF | TGTGCCTGTGACACACTCTTGGGGGATACGGACGATAAACTCATCTTT
TRDD3 | TRDJ1 | medium-sized | TRDV2 | CACDTVGEGDKLIF | TGTGCCTGTGACACTGTGGGGGAAGGCGATAAACTCATCTTT
. | TRDJ2 | medium-sized | TRDV2 | CACDTAFAGRTAQLFF | TGTGCCTGTGACACCGCCTTCGCGGGGAGGACAGCACAACTCTTCTTT
TRDD3 | TRDJ3 | medium-sized | TRDV2 | CACDSAVTGGYSWDTRQMFF | TGTGCCTGTGACAGCGCTGTTACTGGGGGATACTCCTGGGACACCCGACAGATGTTTTTC
TRDD3 | TRDJ1 | few | TRDV2 | CACDPVGGGPYTDKLIF | TGTGCCTGTGACCCTGTCGGTGGGGGACCGTACACCGATAAACTCATCTTT
TRDD3 | TRDJ1 | few | TRDV2 | CACDTLLGDTPTDKLIF | TGTGCCTGTGACACCCTACTGGGGGATACGCCGACCGATAAACTCATCTTT
TRDD3 | TRDJ1 | few | TRDV2 | CACDLLGDSTDTELIF | TGTGCCTGTGACTTACTGGGGGACTCGACGGATACGGAACTCATCTTT
. | TRDJ1 | medium-sized | TRDV2 | CACDTVGGPTAADGSDKLIF | TGTGCCTGTGACACCGTGGGAGGCCCTACCGCTGCGGATGGATCCGATAAACTCATCTTT
. | TRDJ1 | medium-sized | TRDV2 | CACDTVNLGDTNPYTDKLIF | .
TRDD3 | TRDJ4 | medium-sized | TRDV2 | CACDTLGDTREDRPLIF | TGTGCCTGTGACACCTTGGGGGATACGCGGGAGGACCGACCCCTGATCTTT